A selection of T cell receptor beta chains follows, all from one sample in a study of Ad26.COV2.S vaccination and SARS-CoV-2 variants. Produced via immunoSEQ multiplex PCR; TCRdb's table is partial and in-frame only. The top ten hold about 10% of the sample, which has about 350,000 clones, approximately 86% seen once. Sequenced here: peripheral blood, sampled in a trial of Ad26.COV2.S vaccine versus placebo. All receptors derive from a person between 18 and 60 years old who received the Ad26.COV2.S COVID-19 vaccine or a placebo. Both conserved end residues are part of each CDR3. The D gene is left open where the match is weak. Only some rows state a clone size, as once, few, many or a class for expanded clones.

J: TRBJ1-6; D: -; V: TRBV11-2; size: -; DNA: TGTGCCAGCAGCGAAAATCTCCCACCCCTCCACTTT; CDR3: CASSENLPPLHF
J: TRBJ2-1; D: TRBD2; V: TRBV4-2; size: -; DNA: TGTGCCAGCAGCCAAGACCCAGCGGGGGAGCAGTTCTTC; CDR3: CASSQDPAGEQFF
J: TRBJ2-3; D: -; V: TRBV24-1; size: -; DNA: TGTGCCACCAGAGAGGCAGATACGCAGTATTTT; CDR3: CATREADTQYF
J: TRBJ2-3; D: TRBD1; V: TRBV4-3; size: -; DNA: TGCGCCAGCAGCCCGGCAAGGACAGGGGGAACAGATACGCAGTATTTT; CDR3: CASSPARTGGTDTQYF
J: TRBJ1-5; D: -; V: TRBV7-9; size: -; DNA: TGTGCCAGCAGCTTGGGATCTCTCAATCAGCCCCAGCATTTT; CDR3: CASSLGSLNQPQHF
J: TRBJ1-5; D: -; V: TRBV28; size: -; DNA: TGTGCCAGCAGCACGATGGAAGGCAATCAGCCCCAGCATTTT; CDR3: CASSTMEGNQPQHF
J: TRBJ1-2; D: -; V: TRBV11-2; size: few; DNA: TGTGCCAGCAGCTTAGGTGGGGTCGTCTATGGCTACACCTTC; CDR3: CASSLGGVVYGYTF
J: TRBJ1-1; D: TRBD1; V: TRBV19; size: -; DNA: TGTGCCAGTAGTGACCCCGGGACAGGGAACACTGAAGCTTTCTTT; CDR3: CASSDPGTGNTEAFF
J: TRBJ2-3; D: -; V: TRBV7-2; size: -; DNA: TGTGCCAGCAGCTGGGGGGGCACAGATACGCAGTATTTT; CDR3: CASSWGGTDTQYF
J: TRBJ1-1; D: -; V: TRBV19; size: -; DNA: TGTGCCAGTAAGCCCCTTCGTCTTGAGGGGTCGACTGAAGCTTTCTTT; CDR3: CASKPLRLEGSTEAFF
J: TRBJ1-5; D: -; V: TRBV9; size: few; DNA: TGTGCCAGCAGCGTAGCTGGGGGGCCCCAGCATTTT; CDR3: CASSVAGGPQHF
J: TRBJ2-7; D: -; V: TRBV4-3; size: -; DNA: TGCGCCAGCAGCCCGGTGGCGGAACCCACCTACGAGCAGTACTTC; CDR3: CASSPVAEPTYEQYF
J: TRBJ2-3; D: -; V: TRBV11-2; size: -; DNA: TGTGCCAGCAGCTTAGATCTGGGGGCAAATACCGGGGCGCAGTATTTT; CDR3: CASSLDLGANTGAQYF
J: TRBJ2-1; D: -; V: TRBV19; size: -; DNA: TGTGCCAGTAGTATTGAACTTTACAACTACAATGAGCAGTTCTTC; CDR3: CASSIELYNYNEQFF
J: TRBJ1-2; D: -; V: TRBV29-1; size: -; DNA: TGCAGCGTTGAACGAACCGACCCTGGCTATGGCTACACCTTC; CDR3: CSVERTDPGYGYTF
J: TRBJ1-1; D: -; V: TRBV6-5; size: -; DNA: TGTGCCAGCACCGAACAGGTGAACACTGAAGCTTTCTTT; CDR3: CASTEQVNTEAFF
J: TRBJ2-5; D: -; V: TRBV28; size: -; DNA: TGTGCCAGCAGTTTACGGGGTCTAGAGACCCAGTACTTC; CDR3: CASSLRGLETQYF
J: TRBJ2-5; D: -; V: TRBV6-4; size: -; DNA: TGTGCCAGCAGTGGATCTTGGGGACCGTACTTC; CDR3: CASSGSWGPYF
J: TRBJ2-1; D: TRBD1; V: TRBV9; size: -; DNA: TGTGCCAGCAGCGTAATGGGACAGTCCTACAATGAGCAGTTCTTC; CDR3: CASSVMGQSYNEQFF
J: TRBJ1-1; D: -; V: TRBV3-1/TRBV3-2; size: -; DNA: TGTGCCAGCAGCACAGGGAGATTGGTACGGGGGCGCTACCGGAGTAAAGCTTTCTTT; CDR3: CASSTGRLVRGRYRSKAFF
J: TRBJ2-2; D: -; V: TRBV27; size: -; DNA: TGTGCCAGCAGTTTAGGGGGCGGAAACACCGGGGAGCTGTTTTTT; CDR3: CASSLGGGNTGELFF
J: TRBJ1-4; D: -; V: TRBV19; size: -; DNA: TGTGCCAGTAGATCCGGGGATGGAACTAATGAAAAACTGTTTTTT; CDR3: CASRSGDGTNEKLFF
J: TRBJ1-4; D: -; V: TRBV10-3; size: -; DNA: TGTGCCATCAGTGATATGGCCCGACAACCCGATGAAAAACTGTTTTTT; CDR3: CAISDMARQPDEKLFF
J: TRBJ2-7; D: TRBD1; V: TRBV6-1; size: -; DNA: TGTGCCAGCAGCCGGGGACAGGGACACGAGCAGTACTTC; CDR3: CASSRGQGHEQYF
J: TRBJ1-5; D: TRBD1; V: TRBV19; size: -; DNA: TGTGCCAGCCAAGGGGGACAGGGGGCGTCCCAGCATTTT; CDR3: CASQGGQGASQHF
J: TRBJ1-1; D: TRBD1; V: TRBV7-9; size: -; DNA: TGTGCCAGCAGCATTCCGACAGGGGCATGGTACACTGAAGCTTTCTTT; CDR3: CASSIPTGAWYTEAFF
J: TRBJ1-2; D: -; V: TRBV30; size: -; DNA: TGTGCCTGGAGTGTATACCTTATTAGCTATAACTATGGCTACACCTTC; CDR3: CAWSVYLISYNYGYTF
J: TRBJ1-3; D: -; V: TRBV12-3/TRBV12-4; size: -; DNA: TGTGCCAGCAATAGGGAGGCTGCAGGCACCATATATTTT; CDR3: CASNREAAGTIYF
J: TRBJ1-2; D: -; V: TRBV29-1; size: once; DNA: TGCAGCGTGGCCCGGGGGGGCGTGTATGGCTACACCTTC; CDR3: CSVARGGVYGYTF